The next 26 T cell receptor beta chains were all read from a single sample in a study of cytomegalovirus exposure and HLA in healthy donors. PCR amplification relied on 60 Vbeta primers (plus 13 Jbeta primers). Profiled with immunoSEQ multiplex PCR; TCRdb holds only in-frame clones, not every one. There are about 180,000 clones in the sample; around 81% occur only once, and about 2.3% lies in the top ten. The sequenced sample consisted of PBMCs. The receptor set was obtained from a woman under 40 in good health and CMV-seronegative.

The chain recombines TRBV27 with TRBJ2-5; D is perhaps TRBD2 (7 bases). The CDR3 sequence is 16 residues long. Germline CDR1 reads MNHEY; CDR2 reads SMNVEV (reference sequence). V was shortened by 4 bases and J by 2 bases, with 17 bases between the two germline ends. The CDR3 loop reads CASSSLAGALQETQYF. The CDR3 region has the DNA TGTGCCAGCAGTTCTCTGGCGGGGGCATTACAAGAGACCCAGTACTTC.

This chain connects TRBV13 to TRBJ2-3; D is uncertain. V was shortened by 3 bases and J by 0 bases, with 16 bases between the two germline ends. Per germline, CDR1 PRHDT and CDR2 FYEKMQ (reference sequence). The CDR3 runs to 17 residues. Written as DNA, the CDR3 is TGTGCCAGCAGCTTGCCCCTGACTTATTCTAGCACAGATACGCAGTATTTT. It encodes CASSLPLTYSSTDTQYF.

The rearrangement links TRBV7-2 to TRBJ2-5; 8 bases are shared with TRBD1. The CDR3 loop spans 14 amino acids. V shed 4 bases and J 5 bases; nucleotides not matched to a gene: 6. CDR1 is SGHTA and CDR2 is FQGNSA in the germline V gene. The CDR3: CASSYGTGGETQYF. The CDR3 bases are TGTGCCAGCAGCTATGGGACAGGAGGGGAGACCCAGTACTTC.

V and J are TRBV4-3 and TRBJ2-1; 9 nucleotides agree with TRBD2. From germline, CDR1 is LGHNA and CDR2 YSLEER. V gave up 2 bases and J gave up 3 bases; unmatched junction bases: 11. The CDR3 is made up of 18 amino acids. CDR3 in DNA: TGCGCCAGCAGCCAATACCCCGCCGCTAGCGGGATCTACAATGAGCAGTTCTTC. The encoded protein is CASSQYPAASGIYNEQFF.

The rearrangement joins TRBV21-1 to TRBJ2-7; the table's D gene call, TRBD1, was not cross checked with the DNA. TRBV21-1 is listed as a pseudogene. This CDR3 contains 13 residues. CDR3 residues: CASSHRRQGEQYF. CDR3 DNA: TGTGCCAGCAGCCATAGGCGTCAGGGCGAGCAGTACTTC.

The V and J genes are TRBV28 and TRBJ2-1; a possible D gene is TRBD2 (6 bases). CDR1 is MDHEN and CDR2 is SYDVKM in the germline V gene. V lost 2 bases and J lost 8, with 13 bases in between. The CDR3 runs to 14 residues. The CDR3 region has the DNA TGTGCCAGCAGTTTAGGCGGGAAAACGCATGAGCAGTTCTTC. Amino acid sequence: CASSLGGKTHEQFF.

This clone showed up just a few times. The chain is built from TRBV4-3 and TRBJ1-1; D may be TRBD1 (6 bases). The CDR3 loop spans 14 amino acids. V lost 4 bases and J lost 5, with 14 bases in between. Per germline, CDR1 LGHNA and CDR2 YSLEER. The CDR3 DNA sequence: TGCGCCAGCAGCCGGAAAACAGGGAGTACTGAAGCTTTCTTT. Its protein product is CASSRKTGSTEAFF.

CDR3 loop: CASSGLGSSGGNEQFF. The CDR3 DNA sequence: TGTGCCAGTAGTGGTTTAGGTTCTAGCGGGGGGAATGAGCAGTTCTTC. The chain carries TRBV19 and TRBJ2-1; 11 positions match TRBD2. Germline V gene lookup returns CDR1 LNHDA and CDR2 SQIVND (reference sequence). The CDR3 runs to 16 residues. After removal of 5 bases from V and 7 bases from J, the junction contained 10 bases not matched to a gene.

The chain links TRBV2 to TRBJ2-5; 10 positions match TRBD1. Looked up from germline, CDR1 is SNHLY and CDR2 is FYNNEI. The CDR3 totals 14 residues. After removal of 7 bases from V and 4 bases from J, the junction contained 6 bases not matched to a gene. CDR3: CASKRTGGGETQYF. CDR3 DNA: TGTGCCAGCAAAAGGACAGGGGGGGGAGAGACCCAGTACTTC.

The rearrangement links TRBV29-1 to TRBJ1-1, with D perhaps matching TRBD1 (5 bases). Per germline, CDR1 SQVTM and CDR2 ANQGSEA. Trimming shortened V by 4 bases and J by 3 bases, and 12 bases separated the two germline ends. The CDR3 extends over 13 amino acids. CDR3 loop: CSVVSGVDTEAFF. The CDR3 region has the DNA TGCAGCGTTGTATCGGGGGTTGACACTGAAGCTTTCTTT. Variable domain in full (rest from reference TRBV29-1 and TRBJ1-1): SAVISQKPSRDICQRGTSLTIQCQVDSQVTMMFWYRQQPGQSLTLIATANQGSEATYESGFVIDKFPISRPNLTFSTLTVSNMSPEDSSIYLCSVVSGVDTEAFFGQGTRLTVV.

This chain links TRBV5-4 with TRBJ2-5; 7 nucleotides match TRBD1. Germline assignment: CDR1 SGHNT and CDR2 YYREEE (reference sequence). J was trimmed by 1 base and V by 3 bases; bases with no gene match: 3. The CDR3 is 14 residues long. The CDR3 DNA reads TGTGCCAGCAGCTCACAGGGGACCCAAGAGACCCAGTACTTC. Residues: CASSSQGTQETQYF.

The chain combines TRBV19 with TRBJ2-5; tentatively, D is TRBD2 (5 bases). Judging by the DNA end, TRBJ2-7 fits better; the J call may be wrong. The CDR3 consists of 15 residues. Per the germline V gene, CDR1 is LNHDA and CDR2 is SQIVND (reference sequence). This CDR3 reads CASSISRLGSYEQYF. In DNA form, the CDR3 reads TGTGCCAGTAGTATTAGTCGGCTGGGGAGCTACGAGCAGTACTTC.

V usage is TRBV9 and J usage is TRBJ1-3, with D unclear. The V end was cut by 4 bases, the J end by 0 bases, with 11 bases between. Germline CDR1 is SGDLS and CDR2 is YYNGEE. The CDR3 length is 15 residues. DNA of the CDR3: TGTGCCAGCAGCCAAAGTAGAGGCTCTGGAAACACCATATATTTT. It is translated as CASSQSRGSGNTIYF. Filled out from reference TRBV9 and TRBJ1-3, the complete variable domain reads DSGVTQTPKHLITATGQRVTLRCSPRSGDLSVYWYQQSLDQGLQFLIQYYNGEERAKGNILERFSAQQFPDLHSELNLSSLELGDSALYFCASSQSRGSGNTIYFGEGSWLTVV.

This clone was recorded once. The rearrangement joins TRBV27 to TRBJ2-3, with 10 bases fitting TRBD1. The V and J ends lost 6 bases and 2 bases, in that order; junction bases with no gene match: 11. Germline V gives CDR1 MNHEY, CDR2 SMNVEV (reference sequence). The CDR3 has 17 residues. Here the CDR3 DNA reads TGTGCCAGCAGCCGACGGACAGGGGGTATACTCACAGATACGCAGTATTTT. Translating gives CASSRRTGGILTDTQYF.

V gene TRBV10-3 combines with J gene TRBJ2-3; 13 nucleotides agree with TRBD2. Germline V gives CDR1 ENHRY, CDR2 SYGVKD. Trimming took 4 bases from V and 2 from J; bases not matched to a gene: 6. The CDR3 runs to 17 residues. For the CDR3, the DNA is TGTGCCATCAGTGGACCCGGGACTAGCGGGGTCACAGATACGCAGTATTTT. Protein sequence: CAISGPGTSGVTDTQYF.

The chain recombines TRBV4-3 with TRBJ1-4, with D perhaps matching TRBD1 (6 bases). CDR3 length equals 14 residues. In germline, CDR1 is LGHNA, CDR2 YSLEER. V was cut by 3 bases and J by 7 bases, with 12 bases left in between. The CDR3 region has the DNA TGCGCCAGCAGCCACGCCGGGACATCTGAAAAACTGTTTTTT. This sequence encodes CASSHAGTSEKLFF.

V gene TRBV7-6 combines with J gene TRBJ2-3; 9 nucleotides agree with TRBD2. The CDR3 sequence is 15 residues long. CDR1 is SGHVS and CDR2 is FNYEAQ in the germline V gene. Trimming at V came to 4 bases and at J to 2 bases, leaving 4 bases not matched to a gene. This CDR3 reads CASSYRGGDTDTQYF. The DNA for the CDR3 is TGTGCCAGCAGCTATCGCGGGGGGGACACAGATACGCAGTATTTT. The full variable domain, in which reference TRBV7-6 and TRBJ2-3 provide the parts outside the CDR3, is GAGVSQSPRYKVTKRGQDVALRCDPISGHVSLYWYRQALGQGPEFLTYFNYEAQQDKSGLPNDRFSAERPEGSISTLTIQRTEQRDSAMYRCASSYRGGDTDTQYFGPGTRLTVL.

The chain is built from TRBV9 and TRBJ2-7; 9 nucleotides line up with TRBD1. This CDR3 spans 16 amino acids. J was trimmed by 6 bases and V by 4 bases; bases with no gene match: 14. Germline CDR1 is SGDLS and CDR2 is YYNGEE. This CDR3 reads CASSLREGTGFPEQYF. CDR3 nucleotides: TGTGCCAGCAGCCTCCGGGAAGGGACAGGGTTTCCCGAGCAGTACTTC.

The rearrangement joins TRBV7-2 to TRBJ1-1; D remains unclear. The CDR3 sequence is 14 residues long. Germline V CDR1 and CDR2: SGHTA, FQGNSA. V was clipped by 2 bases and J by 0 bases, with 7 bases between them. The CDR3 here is CASSLLSLNTEAFF. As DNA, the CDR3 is TGTGCCAGCAGCTTACTCTCTTTGAACACTGAAGCTTTCTTT. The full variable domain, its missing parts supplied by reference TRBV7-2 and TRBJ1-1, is GAGVSQSPSNKVTEKGKDVELRCDPISGHTALYWYRQSLGQGLEFLIYFQGNSAPDKSGLPSDRFSAERTGGSVSTLTIQRTQQEDSAVYLCASSLLSLNTEAFFGQGTRLTVV.

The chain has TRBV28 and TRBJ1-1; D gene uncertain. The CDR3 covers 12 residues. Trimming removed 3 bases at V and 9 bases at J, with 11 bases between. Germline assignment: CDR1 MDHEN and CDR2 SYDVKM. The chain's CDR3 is CASSLQETKAFF. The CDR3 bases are TGTGCCAGCAGTTTGCAGGAGACTAAAGCTTTCTTT.

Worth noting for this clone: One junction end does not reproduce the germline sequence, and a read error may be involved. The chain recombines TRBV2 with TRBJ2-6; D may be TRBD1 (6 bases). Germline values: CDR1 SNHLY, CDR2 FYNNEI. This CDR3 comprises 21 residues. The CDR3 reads CASPRGPQTRTAGDGANGLTF. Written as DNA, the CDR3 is TGTGCCAGCCCACGAGGCCCTCAAACCCGGACAGCCGGGGATGGGGCCAACGGCCTGACTTTC.

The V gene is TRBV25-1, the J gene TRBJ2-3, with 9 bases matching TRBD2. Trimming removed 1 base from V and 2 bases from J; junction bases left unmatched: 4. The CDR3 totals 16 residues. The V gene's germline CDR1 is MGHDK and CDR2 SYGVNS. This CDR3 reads CASSEWRGGYTDTQYF. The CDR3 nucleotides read TGTGCCAGCAGTGAATGGCGGGGGGGTTACACAGATACGCAGTATTTT.

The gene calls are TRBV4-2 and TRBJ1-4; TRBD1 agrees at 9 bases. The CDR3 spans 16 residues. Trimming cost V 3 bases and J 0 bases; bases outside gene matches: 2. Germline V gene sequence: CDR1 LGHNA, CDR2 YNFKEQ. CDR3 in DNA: TGTGCCAGCAGCCAGGGACAGGGCGCAACTAATGAAAAACTGTTTTTT. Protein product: CASSQGQGATNEKLFF.

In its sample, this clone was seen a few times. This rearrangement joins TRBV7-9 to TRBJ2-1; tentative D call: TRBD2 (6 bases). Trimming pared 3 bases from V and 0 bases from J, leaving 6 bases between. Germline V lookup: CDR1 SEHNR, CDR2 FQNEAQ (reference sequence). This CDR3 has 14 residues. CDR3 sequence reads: CASSLEGSYNEQFF. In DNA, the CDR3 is TGTGCCAGCAGCTTGGAGGGCTCCTACAATGAGCAGTTCTTC.

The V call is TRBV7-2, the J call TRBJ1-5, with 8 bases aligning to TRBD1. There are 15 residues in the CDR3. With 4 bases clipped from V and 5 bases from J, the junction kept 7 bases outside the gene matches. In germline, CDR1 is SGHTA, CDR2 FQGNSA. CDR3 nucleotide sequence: TGTGCCAGCAGCTCGCGGACAGGGCCTGATCAGCCCCAGCATTTT. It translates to CASSSRTGPDQPQHF.

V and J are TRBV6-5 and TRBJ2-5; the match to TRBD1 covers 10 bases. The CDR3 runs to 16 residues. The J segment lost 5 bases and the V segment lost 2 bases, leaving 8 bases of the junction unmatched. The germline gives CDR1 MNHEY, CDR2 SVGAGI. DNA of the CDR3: TGTGCCAGCAGTTACCGGGACAGGGGAATGATGGAGACCCAGTACTTC. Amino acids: CASSYRDRGMMETQYF.